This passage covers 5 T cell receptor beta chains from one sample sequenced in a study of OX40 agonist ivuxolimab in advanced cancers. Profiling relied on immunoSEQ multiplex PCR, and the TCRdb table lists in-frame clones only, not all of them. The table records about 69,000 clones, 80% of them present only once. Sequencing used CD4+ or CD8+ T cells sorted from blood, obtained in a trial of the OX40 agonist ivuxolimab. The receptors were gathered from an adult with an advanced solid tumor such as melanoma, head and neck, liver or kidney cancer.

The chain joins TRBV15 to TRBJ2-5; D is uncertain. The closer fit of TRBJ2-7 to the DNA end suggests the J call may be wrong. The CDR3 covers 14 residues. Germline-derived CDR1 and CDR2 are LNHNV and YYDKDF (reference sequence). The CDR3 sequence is CATSVASGSYEQYF. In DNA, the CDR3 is TGTGCCACCAGCGTGGCCAGTGGGTCCTACGAGCAGTACTTC.

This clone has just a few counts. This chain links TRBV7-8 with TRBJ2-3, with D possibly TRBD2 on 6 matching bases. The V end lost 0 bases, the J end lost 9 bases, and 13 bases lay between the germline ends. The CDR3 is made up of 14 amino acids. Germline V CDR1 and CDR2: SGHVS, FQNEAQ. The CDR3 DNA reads TGTGCCAGCAGCTTAGCGGAGGGTAAAATGACGCAGTATTTT. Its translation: CASSLAEGKMTQYF.

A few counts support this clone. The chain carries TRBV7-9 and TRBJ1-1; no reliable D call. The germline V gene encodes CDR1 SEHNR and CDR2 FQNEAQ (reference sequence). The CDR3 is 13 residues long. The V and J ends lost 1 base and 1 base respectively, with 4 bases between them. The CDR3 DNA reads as TGTGCCAGCAGCTTAGGATCGAACACTGAAGCTTTCTTT. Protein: CASSLGSNTEAFF.

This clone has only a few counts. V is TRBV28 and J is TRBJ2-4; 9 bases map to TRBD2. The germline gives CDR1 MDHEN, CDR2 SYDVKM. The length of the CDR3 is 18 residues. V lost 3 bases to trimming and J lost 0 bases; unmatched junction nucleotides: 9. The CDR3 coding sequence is TGTGCCAGCAGTTTCGGGCTAGCGGGGCTACTAGCCAAAAACATTCAGTACTTC. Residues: CASSFGLAGLLAKNIQYF. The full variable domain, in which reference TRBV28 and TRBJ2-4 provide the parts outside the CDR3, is DVKVTQSSRYLVKRTGEKVFLECVQDMDHENMFWYRQDPGLGLRLIYFSYDVKMKEKGDIPEGYSVSREKKERFSLILESASTNQTSMYLCASSFGLAGLLAKNIQYFGAGTRLSVL.

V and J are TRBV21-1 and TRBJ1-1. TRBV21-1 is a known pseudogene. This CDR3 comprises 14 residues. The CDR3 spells CASSKGGMRTEAFF. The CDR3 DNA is TGTGCCAGCAGCAAAGGGGGGATGCGGACTGAAGCTTTCTTT.